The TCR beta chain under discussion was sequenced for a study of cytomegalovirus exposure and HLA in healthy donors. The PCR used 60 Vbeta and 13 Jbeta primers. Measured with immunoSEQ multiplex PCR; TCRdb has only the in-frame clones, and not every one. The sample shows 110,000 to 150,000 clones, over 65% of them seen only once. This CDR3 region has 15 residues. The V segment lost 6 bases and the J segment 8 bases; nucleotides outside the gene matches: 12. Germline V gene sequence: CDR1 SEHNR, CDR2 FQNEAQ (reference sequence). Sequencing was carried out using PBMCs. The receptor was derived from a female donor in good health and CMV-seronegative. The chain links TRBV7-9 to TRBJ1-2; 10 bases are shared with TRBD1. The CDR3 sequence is CASRSGTGAASGYTF. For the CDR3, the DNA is TGTGCCAGCAGATCAGGGACAGGGGCCGCCTCGGGCTACACCTTC.